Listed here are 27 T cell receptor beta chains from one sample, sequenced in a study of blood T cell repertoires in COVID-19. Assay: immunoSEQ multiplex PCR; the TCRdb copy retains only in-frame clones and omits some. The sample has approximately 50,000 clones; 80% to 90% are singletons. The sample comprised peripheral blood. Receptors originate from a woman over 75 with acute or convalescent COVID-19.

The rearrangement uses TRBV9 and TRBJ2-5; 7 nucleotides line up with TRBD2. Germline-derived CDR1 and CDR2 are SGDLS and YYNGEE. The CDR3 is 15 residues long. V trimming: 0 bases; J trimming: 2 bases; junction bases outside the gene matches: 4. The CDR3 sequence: CASSVVGGFQETQYF. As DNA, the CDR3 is TGTGCCAGCAGCGTAGTGGGAGGGTTTCAAGAGACCCAGTACTTC.

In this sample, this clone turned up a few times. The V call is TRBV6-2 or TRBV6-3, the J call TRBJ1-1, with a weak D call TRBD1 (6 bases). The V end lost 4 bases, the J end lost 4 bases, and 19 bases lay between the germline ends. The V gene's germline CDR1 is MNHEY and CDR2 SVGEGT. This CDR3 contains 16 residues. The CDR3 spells CASSSLLTGMGTEAFF. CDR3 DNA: TGTGCCAGCAGTTCCTTACTTACAGGGATGGGCACTGAAGCTTTCTTT.

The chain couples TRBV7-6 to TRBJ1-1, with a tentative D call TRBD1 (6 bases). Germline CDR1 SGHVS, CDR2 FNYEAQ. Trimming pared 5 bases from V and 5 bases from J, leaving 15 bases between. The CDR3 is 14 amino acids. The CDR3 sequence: CASSPGHGGTEAFF. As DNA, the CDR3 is TGTGCCAGCAGCCCGGGACACGGGGGGACTGAAGCTTTCTTT.

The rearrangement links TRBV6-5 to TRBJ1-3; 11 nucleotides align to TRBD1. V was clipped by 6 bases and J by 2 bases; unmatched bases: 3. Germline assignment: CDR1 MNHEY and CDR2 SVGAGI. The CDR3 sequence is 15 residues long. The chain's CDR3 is CASSKDRGPGNTIYF. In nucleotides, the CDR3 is TGTGCCAGCAGCAAGGACAGGGGGCCTGGAAACACCATATATTTT.

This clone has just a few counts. The CDR3 here is CASSPWLDRGLAYEQYF. CDR3 in DNA: TGTGCCAGCTCACCCTGGCTGGACAGGGGGCTGGCCTACGAGCAGTACTTC. This chain connects TRBV18 to TRBJ2-7, with TRBD1 matching over 11 bases. The V gene end was trimmed by 3 bases and the J gene end by 2 bases; junction bases not matched to a gene: 9. Germline V lookup: CDR1 KGHSH, CDR2 LQKENI. This CDR3 region has 17 residues.

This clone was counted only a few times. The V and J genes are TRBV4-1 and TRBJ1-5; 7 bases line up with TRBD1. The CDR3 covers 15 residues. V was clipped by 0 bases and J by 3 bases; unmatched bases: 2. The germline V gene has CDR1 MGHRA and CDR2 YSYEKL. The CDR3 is CASSQDGQANQPQHF. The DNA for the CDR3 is TGCGCCAGCAGCCAAGATGGACAGGCCAATCAGCCCCAGCATTTT.

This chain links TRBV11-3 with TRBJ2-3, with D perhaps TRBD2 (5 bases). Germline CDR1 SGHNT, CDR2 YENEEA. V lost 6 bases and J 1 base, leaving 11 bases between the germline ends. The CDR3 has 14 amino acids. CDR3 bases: TGTGCCAGCAGTCCTCGGACTGGCACAGATACGCAGTATTTT. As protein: CASSPRTGTDTQYF.

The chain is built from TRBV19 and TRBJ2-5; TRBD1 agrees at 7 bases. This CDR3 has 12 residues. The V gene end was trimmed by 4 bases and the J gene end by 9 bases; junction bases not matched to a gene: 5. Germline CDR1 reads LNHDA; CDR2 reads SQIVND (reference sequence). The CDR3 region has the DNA TGTGCCAGTAGTAGAAACGGACAGGCCCAGTACTTC. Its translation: CASSRNGQAQYF.

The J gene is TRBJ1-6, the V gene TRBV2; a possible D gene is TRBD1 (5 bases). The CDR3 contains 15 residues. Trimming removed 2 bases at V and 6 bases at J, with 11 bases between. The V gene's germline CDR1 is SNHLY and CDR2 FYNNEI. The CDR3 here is CASSELSGSNSPLHF. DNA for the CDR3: TGTGCCAGCAGTGAATTGTCAGGGTCTAATTCACCCCTCCACTTT.

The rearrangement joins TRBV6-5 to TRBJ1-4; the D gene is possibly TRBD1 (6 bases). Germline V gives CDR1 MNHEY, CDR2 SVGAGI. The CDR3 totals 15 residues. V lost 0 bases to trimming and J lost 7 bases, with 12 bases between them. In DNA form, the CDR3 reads TGTGCCAGCAGTTACTCACCTCTACAGGGTGAAAAACTGTTTTTT. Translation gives CASSYSPLQGEKLFF.

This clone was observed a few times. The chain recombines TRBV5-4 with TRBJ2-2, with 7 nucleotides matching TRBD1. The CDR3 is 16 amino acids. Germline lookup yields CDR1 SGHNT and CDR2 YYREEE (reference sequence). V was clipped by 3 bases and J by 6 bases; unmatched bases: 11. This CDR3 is CASSSGQDRGPGELFF. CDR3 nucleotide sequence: TGTGCCAGCAGCTCCGGACAGGACCGCGGGCCCGGGGAGCTGTTTTTT.

The CDR3 DNA reads as TGTGCCTGGAACACAGGGTTGAACTATGGCTACACCTTC. It specifies CAWNTGLNYGYTF. The chain couples TRBV30 to TRBJ1-2, with D tentatively TRBD1 (6 bases). The V end was cut by 4 bases, the J end by 2 bases, with 11 bases between. There are 13 residues in the CDR3. Per germline, CDR1 GTSNPN and CDR2 SVGIG (reference sequence).

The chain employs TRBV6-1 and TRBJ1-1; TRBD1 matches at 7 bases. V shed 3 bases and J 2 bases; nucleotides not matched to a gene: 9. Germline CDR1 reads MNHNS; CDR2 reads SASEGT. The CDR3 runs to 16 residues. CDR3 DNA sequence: TGTGCCAGCAGTGAGCCCGGGGGACAGAGAAACACTGAAGCTTTCTTT. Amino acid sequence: CASSEPGGQRNTEAFF.

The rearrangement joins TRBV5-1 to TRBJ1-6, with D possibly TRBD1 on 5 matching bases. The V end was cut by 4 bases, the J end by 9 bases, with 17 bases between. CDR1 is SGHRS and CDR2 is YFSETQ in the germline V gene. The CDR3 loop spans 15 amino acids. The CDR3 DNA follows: TGCGCCAGCAGCGCGGGGACCCTCGGCAGTTCACCCCTCCACTTT. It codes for CASSAGTLGSSPLHF.

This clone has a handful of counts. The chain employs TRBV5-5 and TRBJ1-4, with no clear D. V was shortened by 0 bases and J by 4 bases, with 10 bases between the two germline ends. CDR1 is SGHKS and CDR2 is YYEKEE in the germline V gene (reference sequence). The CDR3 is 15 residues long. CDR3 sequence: CASSLAGQVNEKLFF. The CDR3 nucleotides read TGTGCCAGCAGCTTGGCCGGTCAGGTTAATGAAAAACTGTTTTTT.

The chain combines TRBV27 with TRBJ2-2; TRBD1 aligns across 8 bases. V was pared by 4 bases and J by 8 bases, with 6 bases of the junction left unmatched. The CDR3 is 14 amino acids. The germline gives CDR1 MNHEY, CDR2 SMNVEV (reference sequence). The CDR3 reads CASSSWTGKGELFF. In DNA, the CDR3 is TGTGCCAGCAGTTCATGGACAGGGAAAGGGGAGCTGTTTTTT.

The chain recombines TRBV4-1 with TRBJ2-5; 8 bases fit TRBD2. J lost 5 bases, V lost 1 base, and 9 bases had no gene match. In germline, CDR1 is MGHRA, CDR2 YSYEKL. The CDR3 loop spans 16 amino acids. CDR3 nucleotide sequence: TGCGCCAGCAGCCAAGGGGTCGGGGGGGCCTTTGAGACCCAGTACTTC. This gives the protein CASSQGVGGAFETQYF.

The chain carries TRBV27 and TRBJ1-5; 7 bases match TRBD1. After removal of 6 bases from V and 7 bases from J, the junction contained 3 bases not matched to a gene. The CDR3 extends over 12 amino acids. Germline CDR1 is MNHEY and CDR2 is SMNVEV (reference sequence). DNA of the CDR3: TGTGCCAGCAGAGGGGGCTGCCAGCCCCAGCATTTT. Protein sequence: CASRGGCQPQHF.

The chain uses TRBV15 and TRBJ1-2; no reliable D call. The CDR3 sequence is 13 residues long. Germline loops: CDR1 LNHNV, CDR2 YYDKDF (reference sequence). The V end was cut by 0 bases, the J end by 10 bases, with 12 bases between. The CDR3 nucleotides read TGTGCCACCAGCAGAGAATCATACAGAGACTACACCTTC. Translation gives CATSRESYRDYTF.

CDR3 nucleotide sequence: TGTGCCGCGGGAGGGAAGACAGGACGGGATGAGCAGTTCTTC. Encoded protein: CAAGGKTGRDEQFF. The rearrangement joins TRBV6-5 to TRBJ2-1; 9 bases align to TRBD2. Per the germline V gene, CDR1 is MNHEY and CDR2 is SVGAGI. V was pared by 11 bases and J by 8 bases, with 13 bases of the junction left unmatched. The CDR3 spans 14 residues.

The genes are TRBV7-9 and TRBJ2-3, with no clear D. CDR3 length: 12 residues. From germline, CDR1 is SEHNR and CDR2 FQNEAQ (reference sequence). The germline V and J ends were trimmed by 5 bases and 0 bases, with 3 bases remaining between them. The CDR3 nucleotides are TGTGCCAGCAGCCCAAGCACAGATACGCAGTATTTT. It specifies CASSPSTDTQYF.

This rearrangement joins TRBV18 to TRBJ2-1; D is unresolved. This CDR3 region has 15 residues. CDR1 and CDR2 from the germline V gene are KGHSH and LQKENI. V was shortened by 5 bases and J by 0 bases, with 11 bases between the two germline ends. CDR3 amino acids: CASSKTYTSYNEQFF. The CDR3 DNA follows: TGTGCCAGCTCAAAAACTTATACCTCCTACAATGAGCAGTTCTTC.

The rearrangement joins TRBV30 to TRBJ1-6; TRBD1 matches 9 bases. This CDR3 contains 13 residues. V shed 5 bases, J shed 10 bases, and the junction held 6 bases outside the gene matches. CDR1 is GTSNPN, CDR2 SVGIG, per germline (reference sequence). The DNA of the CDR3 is TGTGCCTGGGCGGAGACAGGGGGATCACCCCTCCACTTT. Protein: CAWAETGGSPLHF.

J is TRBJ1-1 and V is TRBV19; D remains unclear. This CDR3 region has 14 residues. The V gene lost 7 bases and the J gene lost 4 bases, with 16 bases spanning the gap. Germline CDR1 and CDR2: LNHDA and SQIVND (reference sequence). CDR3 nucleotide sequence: TGTGCCAGTACCAGCCGGGAGGGAGGCACTGAAGCTTTCTTT. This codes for CASTSREGGTEAFF.

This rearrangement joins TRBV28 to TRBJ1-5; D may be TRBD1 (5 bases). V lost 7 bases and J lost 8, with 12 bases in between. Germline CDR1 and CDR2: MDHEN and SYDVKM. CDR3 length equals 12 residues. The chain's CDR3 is CASTQGLEPQHF. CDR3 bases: TGTGCCAGCACCCAGGGATTGGAGCCCCAGCATTTT.

CDR3: CASSSPGQGNQPQHF. CDR3 sequence (DNA): TGTGCCAGCAGTTCCCCCGGACAGGGAAATCAGCCCCAGCATTTT. The rearrangement joins TRBV28 to TRBJ1-5, with 8 bases aligning to TRBD1. V shed 4 bases and J 4 bases; nucleotides not matched to a gene: 6. The CDR3 is made up of 15 amino acids. The germline V gene has CDR1 MDHEN and CDR2 SYDVKM.

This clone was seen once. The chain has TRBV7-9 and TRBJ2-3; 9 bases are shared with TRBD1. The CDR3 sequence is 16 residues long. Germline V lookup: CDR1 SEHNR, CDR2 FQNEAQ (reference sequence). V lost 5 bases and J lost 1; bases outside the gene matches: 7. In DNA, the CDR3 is TGTGCCAGCAGCCCAAACCGACAGGGGGGCACAGATACGCAGTATTTT. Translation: CASSPNRQGGTDTQYF.